These 21 T cell receptor beta chains were all obtained from the same sample, sequenced in a study of Graves' ophthalmopathy and Graves' hyperthyroidism. TCR beta CDR3 amplification used RNA transcripts. HTBI primers served in a first-round RT-PCR, which a second-round multiplex PCR followed. Each CDR3 protein gets one entry after TCRdb re-called the multiplex PCR reads with MiXCR. In the table there are approximately 210,000 distinct CDR3 sequences, roughly 21% of which are singletons. Sequencing input: peripheral blood. These receptors came from a woman in her 50s with Graves' ophthalmopathy.

A note on this clonotype: A read error may explain this, as a much larger clone is one base away. The chain uses TRBV11-2 and TRBJ2-7; 10 nucleotides agree with TRBD2. J lost 3 bases, V lost 0 bases, and 2 bases had no gene match. The CDR3 extends over 15 amino acids. CDR1 and CDR2 (germline): SGHAT, FQNNGV. CDR3 loop: CASSLEGLANYEQYF. The CDR3 region has the DNA TGTGCCAGCAGCTTAGAGGGACTAGCGAACTACGAGCAGTACTTC.

This clonotype was counted ten times or more. The V call is TRBV19, the J call TRBJ2-7; 10 nucleotides line up with TRBD1. V dropped 9 bases and J dropped 3; count of bases not matched to a gene: 5. The CDR3 covers 13 residues. Germline values: CDR1 LNHDA, CDR2 SQIVND (reference sequence). DNA of the CDR3: TGTGCCAGCAGCCGGGACAGGGGCTACGAGCAGTACTTC. It codes for CASSRDRGYEQYF.

Many counts were recorded for this clonotype. V is TRBV6-5 and J is TRBJ1-6, with a weak D call TRBD1 (6 bases). Germline V gives CDR1 MNHEY, CDR2 SVGAGI. The length of the CDR3 is 19 residues. Trimming cost V 0 bases and J 7 bases, with 22 bases left between them. The CDR3 is CASSYSGGRTSVSNSPLHF. In DNA form, the CDR3 reads TGTGCCAGCAGTTACTCAGGGGGGAGGACGTCGGTTTCGAATTCACCCCTCCACTTT.

This clonotype was seen at least ten times. The chain joins TRBV29-1 to TRBJ2-1; D is possibly TRBD1 (7 bases). The CDR3 has 15 amino acids. Germline-derived CDR1 and CDR2 are SQVTM and ANQGSEA. The germline V and J ends were trimmed by 3 bases and 6 bases, with 18 bases remaining between them. The CDR3 spells CSVDRWVQGGNEQFF. The CDR3 region has the DNA TGCAGCGTTGATCGCTGGGTCCAGGGGGGCAATGAGCAGTTCTTC.

The genes are TRBV30 and TRBJ1-2; 7 nucleotides agree with TRBD1. Germline V gene sequence: CDR1 GTSNPN, CDR2 SVGIG (reference sequence). The CDR3 extends over 12 amino acids. Trimming cost V 5 bases and J 0 bases; bases outside gene matches: 0. The CDR3, as DNA: TGTGCCTGGGACAGGGCTAACTATGGCTACACCTTC. This translates into CAWDRANYGYTF.

This clonotype was counted ten times or more. V usage is TRBV28 and J usage is TRBJ2-2; the D is unclear. Germline lookup yields CDR1 MDHEN and CDR2 SYDVKM. The V and J ends lost 2 bases and 7 bases respectively, with 8 bases between them. The CDR3 runs 13 residues. The DNA of the CDR3 is TGTGCCAGCAGTTTAGTGGGTCGCGGGGAGCTGTTTTTT. Translation gives CASSLVGRGELFF.

The gene calls are TRBV19 and TRBJ1-6, with 7 bases that match TRBD1. The ends lost 6 bases at V and 10 bases at J; junction bases unmatched: 9. Germline loops: CDR1 LNHDA, CDR2 SQIVND (reference sequence). The CDR3 has 14 amino acids. The CDR3 region is CASSEGALFSPLHF. CDR3 in DNA: TGTGCCAGTAGCGAGGGGGCGCTTTTCTCACCCCTCCACTTT.

This clonotype has a count of ten or more. This CDR3 reads CASSLYPGSNQPQHF. DNA of the CDR3: TGTGCCAGCAGTTTATATCCGGGTAGCAATCAGCCCCAGCATTTT. The V and J genes are TRBV27 and TRBJ1-5, with unresolved D. Per the germline V gene, CDR1 is MNHEY and CDR2 is SMNVEV (reference sequence). The CDR3 extends over 15 amino acids. The germline V and J ends were trimmed by 1 base and 0 bases, with 7 bases remaining between them.

Ten or more counts support this clonotype. Mismatch with germline at one junction end may stem from a read error. The V call is TRBV30, the J call TRBJ2-7, with 9 nucleotides matching TRBD2. The germline CDR1 and CDR2 sequences are GTSNPN and SVGIG (reference sequence). The CDR3 covers 14 residues. Written as DNA, the CDR3 is TGTGCCTGGAGGCAAGCGGGAGGTCGCTACGAGCAGCACTTC. This sequence encodes CAWRQAGGRYEQHF.

The table lists this clonotype with many counts. The chain couples TRBV10-3 to TRBJ1-1; D unclear. Trimming left V 3 bases short and J 1 base short, with 9 bases between. This CDR3 has 14 residues. Germline CDR1 and CDR2: ENHRY and SYGVKD. The CDR3 nucleotides read TGTGCCATCAGTGAATTTGTAGGGAACACTGAAGCTTTCTTT. This gives the protein CAISEFVGNTEAFF.

This clonotype was observed a single time. Written as DNA, the CDR3 is TGTGCCAGCGGTGGACCACCTGGCTCCTACGAGCAGTACTTC. Its translation: CASGGPPGSYEQYF. The chain links TRBV25-1 to TRBJ2-7, with D uncertain. The CDR3 covers 14 residues. Trimming removed 8 bases at V and 0 bases at J, with 14 bases between. CDR1 is MGHDK, CDR2 SYGVNS, per germline.

A note on this clonotype: A much larger clonotype is one base distant, so this may be a read error. The V gene is TRBV20-1, the J gene TRBJ2-2, with a possible D match to TRBD1 (5 bases). V shed 4 bases and J shed 6 bases, with 12 bases lying between them. Germline loops: CDR1 DFQATT, CDR2 SNEGSKA (reference sequence). The CDR3 loop spans 13 amino acids. The CDR3 DNA reads TGCAGTGCTACCCATGACAGCCCCGGGGAGCTGTTTTTT. Encoded protein: CSATHDSPGELFF.

The chain has TRBV19 and TRBJ1-5, with D uncertain. Germline CDR1 LNHDA, CDR2 SQIVND (reference sequence). The length of the CDR3 is 13 residues. V gave up 1 base and J gave up 7 bases, with 8 bases separating them. DNA for the CDR3: TGTGCCAGTAGTATAGGGGCCCCCCAGCCCCAGCATTTT. Protein sequence: CASSIGAPQPQHF.

The sample holds a few counts of this clonotype. The chain employs TRBV20-1 and TRBJ1-5; maybe TRBD1 (5 bases). V was clipped by 6 bases and J by 3 bases, with 15 bases between them. CDR3 length equals 14 residues. Germline V gives CDR1 DFQATT, CDR2 SNEGSKA (reference sequence). The chain's CDR3 is CSAPDGGTNQPQHF. The CDR3 DNA sequence: TGCAGTGCCCCGGATGGGGGGACCAATCAGCCCCAGCATTTT.

This clonotype was observed once. Mismatch with germline at one junction end may stem from a read error. The chain couples TRBV27 to TRBJ1-2, with a tentative D call TRBD1 (5 bases). The CDR3 spans 14 residues. Germline CDR1 MNHEY, CDR2 SMNVEV (reference sequence). The CDR3 nucleotides are TGTGCCAGCAGAGAGAGCGCACTGGGGGGTGGCTACATCTTC. Translated, it gives CASRESALGGGYIF.

This clonotype occurred a few times. The rearrangement links TRBV4-1 to TRBJ2-7, with D possibly being TRBD1 (6 bases). The CDR3 has 15 residues. V lost 0 bases to trimming and J lost 3 bases, with 12 bases between them. Germline V lookup: CDR1 MGHRA, CDR2 YSYEKL. The CDR3 nucleotides are TGCGCCAGCAGCCAAGAGTCGGCAGGGGACTACGAGCAGTACTTC. This sequence encodes CASSQESAGDYEQYF.

This clonotype appeared many times. A much larger clonotype is one base distant, so this may be a read error. The J gene is TRBJ1-5, the V gene TRBV12-3 or TRBV12-4; 8 bases align to TRBD1. There are 14 residues in the CDR3. V gave up 4 bases and J gave up 5 bases; unmatched junction bases: 4. The CDR3 protein is CASSWNRGYQPQHF. CDR3 bases: TGTGCCAGCAGTTGGAACAGGGGGTATCAGCCCCAGCATTTT.

Many counts were recorded for this clonotype. The J gene is TRBJ2-7, the V gene TRBV5-4; perhaps TRBD2 as D (6 bases). V lost 3 bases and J 4 bases, leaving 23 bases between the germline ends. This CDR3 spans 17 amino acids. Looked up from germline, CDR1 is SGHNT and CDR2 is YYREEE (reference sequence). The CDR3 spells CASSYRALISGIYEQYF. The CDR3 DNA sequence: TGTGCCAGCAGCTATCGAGCTCTGATTAGCGGAATTTACGAGCAGTACTTC. The full variable domain, rest sourced from reference TRBV5-4 and TRBJ2-7, is ETGVTQSPTHLIKTRGQQVTLRCSSQSGHNTVSWYQQALGQGPQFIFQYYREEENGRGNFPPRFSGLQFPNYSSELNVNALELDDSALYLCASSYRALISGIYEQYFGPGTRLTVT.

This clonotype was picked up a small number of times. The chain recombines TRBV4-1 with TRBJ2-4; maybe TRBD2 (6 bases). The germline V and J ends were trimmed by 0 bases and 2 bases, with 17 bases remaining between them. Germline V lookup: CDR1 MGHRA, CDR2 YSYEKL. The CDR3 is made up of 18 amino acids. DNA for the CDR3: TGCGCCAGCAGCCAAGAAGGCGGGATAAGCTTTTCCAAAAACATTCAGTACTTC. This translates into CASSQEGGISFSKNIQYF.

The sample holds many counts of this clonotype. V gene TRBV7-2 combines with J gene TRBJ2-7; TRBD1 matches 10 bases. The V gene end was trimmed by 5 bases and the J gene end by 6 bases; junction bases not matched to a gene: 7. Germline loops: CDR1 SGHTA, CDR2 FQGNSA. The CDR3 contains 14 residues. The CDR3 region has the DNA TGTGCCAGCAGCCTGGGACAGGGGAGGCGCGAGCAGTACTTC. Protein product: CASSLGQGRREQYF.

This clonotype was observed many times. The genes are TRBV6-1 and TRBJ1-1, with a tentative D call TRBD1 (5 bases). CDR3 size: 13 residues. Trimming removed 9 bases from V and 0 bases from J, with 11 bases in between. Germline V CDR1 and CDR2: MNHNS, SASEGT. CDR3 sequence reads: CASFRDLNTEAFF. The CDR3 region has the DNA TGTGCCAGTTTCCGGGACCTGAACACTGAAGCTTTCTTT.